This T cell receptor beta chain was recovered during a study of early T cells in non-severe SARS-CoV-2 infection. TCRdb fed the 5' RACE reads into MiXCR, producing one record per CDR3 protein. The top ten hold around 4.5% of the sample, which has approximately 43,000 distinct CDR3 sequences, 7% to 7.5% seen once. Looked up from germline, CDR1 is MNHEY and CDR2 is SVGEGT. The CDR3 totals 13 residues. Deletions cut 4 bases from V and 7 bases from J, with 14 bases between. Input material: whole blood. The receptor's source is an adult who was a healthcare worker with PCR-confirmed SARS-CoV-2 infection or an uninfected control (not recorded which). The chain carries TRBV6-2 or TRBV6-3 and TRBJ2-7, with D perhaps assigned TRBD1 or TRBD2 (5 bases each). The CDR3 reads CASSFQGRGEQYF. Written as DNA, the CDR3 is TGTGCCAGCAGTTTCCAGGGCCGGGGAGAGCAGTACTTC.